The clone carrying this T cell receptor beta chain was detected ten times or more. Its specificity is unknown. These data belong to a study of read filtering for tumor transcriptome and immune sequencing. Across the study: Revised staging placed roughly 8 patients in R-ISS I, roughly 17 in II, 7 in III. DNase treatment preceded whole-transcriptome library preparation. Study results and limitations: This fraction held mixed bone marrow immune cells after CD138-negative sorting.

Molecular barcoded adaptors covering alpha/delta and beta/gamma chains were used on roughly 400 ng RNA. TCRdb redid the calling of the reads with MiXCR, one entry per CDR3 protein. The sample records over 45,000 distinct CDR3 sequences, 20% to 25% being singletons. The germline V gene encodes CDR1 MDHEN and CDR2 SYDVKM. Trimming removed 2 bases at V and 4 bases at J, with 24 bases between. The CDR3 sequence is 19 residues long. This TCR was sampled from a donor aged 40 or over with multiple myeloma. The V gene is TRBV28, the J gene TRBJ2-1, with D perhaps TRBD1 (5 bases). Material: a population of CD138-negative cells sorted from bone marrow. DNA for the CDR3: TGTGCCAGCAGTTTAGGGCAGGGTAACCCCGAATTGACTTACAATGAGCAGTTCTTC. Its translation: CASSLGQGNPELTYNEQFF.